This T cell receptor beta chain was sequenced during a study of regulatory T cells in long-lasting Graves disease. In the case of this clonotype: Its antigen is unknown.

The TCR beta library used iRepertoire HTBI primers with Arm-PCR amplification of CDR3. TCRdb re-derived calls from the multiplex PCR reads in MiXCR, one entry per CDR3 protein. The table includes 700,000 or so distinct CDR3 sequences, about 30% detected once. Time point here: persistent/refractory GD, antithyroid drugs over 5 years with positive TRAb. Following extraction of RNA from PBMCs, that RNA was used to make the TCR library. General study results and limits: Those with persistent disease had in common more public clonotypes (fewer than 3,000) than new patients (approximately 990). Repertoires from persistent disease leaned toward TRBV28, TRBJ1-2 and TRBJ2-5.

The V gene's germline CDR1 is DFQATT and CDR2 SNEGSKA (reference sequence). The V end was cut by 3 bases, the J end by 3 bases, with 14 bases between. The CDR3 spans 14 residues. This chain joins TRBV20-1 and TRBJ1-2; weak D call: TRBD1 (5 bases). The clonotype originates from a female donor with Graves disease. Sequenced material: peripheral blood mononuclear cells (PBMCs), taken when the disease was refractory, from a patient treated with antithyroid drugs. CDR3 in amino acids: CSASVRAGDYGYTF. The DNA for the CDR3 is TGCAGTGCTAGTGTCAGGGCCGGGGACTATGGCTACACCTTC.